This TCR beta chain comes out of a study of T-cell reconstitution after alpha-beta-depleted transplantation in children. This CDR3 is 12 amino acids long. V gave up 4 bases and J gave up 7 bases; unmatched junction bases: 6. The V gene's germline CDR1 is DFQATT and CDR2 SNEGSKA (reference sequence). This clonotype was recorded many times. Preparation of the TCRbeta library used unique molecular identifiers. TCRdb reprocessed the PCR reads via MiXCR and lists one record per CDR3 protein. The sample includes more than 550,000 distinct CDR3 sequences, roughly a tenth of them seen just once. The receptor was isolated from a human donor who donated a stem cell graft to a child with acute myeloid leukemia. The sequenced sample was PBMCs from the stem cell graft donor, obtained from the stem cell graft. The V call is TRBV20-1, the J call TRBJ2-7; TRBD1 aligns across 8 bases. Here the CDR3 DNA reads TGCAGTGCTACCCGACAGGGGAGAGAGCAGTACTTC. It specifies CSATRQGREQYF.